Below are 30 T cell receptor beta chains sequenced from a single sample in a study of T-cell reconstitution after alpha-beta-depleted transplantation in children. Unique molecular identifiers were used in preparing the TCRbeta library. TCRdb independently ran MiXCR on the PCR reads; one entry per CDR3 protein. The table has about 980,000 distinct CDR3 sequences, around 30% seen once; the top ten hold about 28%. This material consisted of PBMCs, mostly from graft donor cells, taken 360 days after TCRalphabeta/CD19-depleted stem cell transplant. The receptor set was obtained from a boy in the first two years of life who had a stem cell transplant for SCID, so the T cells may come from the graft donor.

The V gene is TRBV7-2, the J gene TRBJ1-1; D possibly corresponds to TRBD1 (6 bases). CDR1 SGHTA and CDR2 FQGNSA come from the germline V gene. There are 16 residues in the CDR3. Deletions cut 5 bases from V and 0 bases from J, with 16 bases between. The chain's CDR3 is CASSHRTGALNTEAFF. The CDR3 DNA reads TGTGCCAGCAGCCACCGGACGGGGGCCCTGAACACTGAAGCTTTCTTT.

This clonotype has a handful of counts. The chain carries TRBV15 and TRBJ2-3, with D perhaps matching TRBD1 or TRBD2 (7 bases each). V shed 0 bases and J shed 5 bases, with 9 bases lying between them. There are 14 residues in the CDR3. Germline CDR1 reads LNHNV; CDR2 reads YYDKDF (reference sequence). CDR3 residues: CATSRDRGGDTQYF. CDR3 nucleotides: TGTGCCACCAGCAGAGACAGGGGGGGAGATACGCAGTATTTT.

In DNA form, the CDR3 reads TGTGCCAGCAGCCTGGACAGGGGTAGGGTAGGGAGCAATCAGCCCCAGCATTTT. Translating it yields CASSLDRGRVGSNQPQHF. The chain combines TRBV5-5 with TRBJ1-5; 9 bases are shared with TRBD1. CDR3 length: 18 amino acids. The V segment lost 4 bases and the J segment 1 base; nucleotides outside the gene matches: 12. The germline gives CDR1 SGHKS, CDR2 YYEKEE (reference sequence). The full variable domain, its missing parts supplied by reference TRBV5-5 and TRBJ1-5, is DAGVTQSPTHLIKTRGQQVTLRCSPISGHKSVSWYQQVLGQGPQFIFQYYEKEERGRGNFPDRFSARQFPNYSSELNVNALLLGDSALYLCASSLDRGRVGSNQPQHFGDGTRLSIL.

The CDR3: CASSSGQADEQYF. The CDR3 nucleotides are TGTGCCAGCAGCTCGGGACAGGCGGACGAGCAGTACTTC. The genes are TRBV7-9 and TRBJ2-7, with 8 bases aligning to TRBD1. The length of the CDR3 is 13 residues. Trimming cost V 4 bases and J 5 bases; bases outside gene matches: 4. Germline CDR1 SEHNR, CDR2 FQNEAQ (reference sequence).

This clonotype was picked up a small number of times. The rearrangement joins TRBV12-3 or TRBV12-4 to TRBJ1-2; TRBD1 matches 8 bases. This CDR3 has 12 residues. Germline trimming cut 4 bases from V and 8 bases from J; bases unmatched to any gene: 3. Here the CDR3 DNA reads TGTGCCAGCAGTTGGACAGGGCACGGCTACACCTTC. Amino acid sequence: CASSWTGHGYTF.

The V gene is TRBV5-6, the J gene TRBJ1-2, with 10 bases that match TRBD1. With 0 bases clipped from V and 8 bases from J, the junction kept 10 bases outside the gene matches. The CDR3 is 16 amino acids. Germline assignment: CDR1 SGHDT and CDR2 YYEEEE. The CDR3 DNA reads TGTGCCAGCAGCTTGGTATTGACAGGGGGCGCGGAAGGCTACACCTTC. Translation: CASSLVLTGGAEGYTF.

The chain employs TRBV6-1 and TRBJ2-3; 8 nucleotides align to TRBD1. The germline CDR1 and CDR2 sequences are MNHNS and SASEGT. Trimming at V came to 3 bases and at J to 6 bases, leaving 2 bases not matched to a gene. The CDR3 loop spans 13 amino acids. The CDR3 spells CASSERQGDTQYF. CDR3 nucleotide sequence: TGTGCCAGCAGTGAGAGACAGGGGGATACGCAGTATTTT.

The chain combines TRBV5-5 with TRBJ2-1; D is unclear. Between the trimmed V and J ends, which lost 0 bases and 2 bases, there was a span of 9 bases. CDR3 length: 15 residues. CDR1 is SGHKS and CDR2 is YYEKEE in the germline V gene (reference sequence). The CDR3: CASSLGPNTYNEQFF. The CDR3 nucleotides read TGTGCCAGCAGCTTGGGGCCGAACACCTACAATGAGCAGTTCTTC.

This clonotype turned up a few times. The J gene is TRBJ2-1, the V gene TRBV5-1; D not certain. V lost 0 bases and J lost 7, with 8 bases in between. This CDR3 has 13 amino acids. Germline V gene sequence: CDR1 SGHRS, CDR2 YFSETQ. The DNA for the CDR3 is TGCGCCAGCAGCTTGGCCCACCGGAATGAGCAGTTCTTC. Translated: CASSLAHRNEQFF.

The CDR3 region is CASSLGFLPSRLTKNIQYF. The CDR3 DNA is TGCGCCAGCAGCCTGGGCTTTCTTCCCTCCAGGCTAACCAAAAACATTCAGTACTTC. This chain connects TRBV4-1 to TRBJ2-4; no reliable D call. V lost 4 bases to trimming and J lost 2 bases, with 24 bases between them. The germline gives CDR1 MGHRA, CDR2 YSYEKL. The CDR3 is 19 amino acids.

J is TRBJ1-2 and V is TRBV4-2; 9 nucleotides match TRBD1. After removal of 1 base from V and 4 bases from J, the junction contained 7 bases not matched to a gene. Germline CDR1 is LGHNA and CDR2 is YNFKEQ. This CDR3 comprises 16 residues. For the CDR3, the DNA is TGTGCCAGCAGCCAAGGGGGGGGACAGGGACCCTATGGCTACACCTTC. The encoded protein is CASSQGGGQGPYGYTF.

This clonotype has just a few counts. This sequence joins TRBV20-1 and TRBJ1-4, with D maybe TRBD1 (5 bases). V dropped 3 bases and J dropped 0 bases, with 17 bases sitting between them. This CDR3 is built from 17 residues. Germline V gene sequence: CDR1 DFQATT, CDR2 SNEGSKA (reference sequence). The CDR3 region has the DNA TGCAGTGCTAGTAGCACAAGTGCCAGGGCAACTAATGAAAAACTGTTTTTT. Translated, it gives CSASSTSARATNEKLFF.

The rearrangement joins TRBV7-8 to TRBJ1-1; a possible D gene is TRBD1 (6 bases). The CDR3 covers 15 residues. Germline assignment: CDR1 SGHVS and CDR2 FQNEAQ. Trimming took 5 bases from V and 3 from J, leaving 16 bases between them. The CDR3 coding sequence is TGTGCCAGCAGCGTTTACAGGGTGGGACACACTGAAGCTTTCTTT. This sequence encodes CASSVYRVGHTEAFF.

The chain joins TRBV5-6 to TRBJ2-1; TRBD1 is a possible D gene (5 bases). The CDR3 extends over 13 amino acids. Germline values: CDR1 SGHDT, CDR2 YYEEEE. Trimming cost V 4 bases and J 9 bases, with 14 bases left between them. CDR3 nucleotide sequence: TGTGCCAGCAGCCCATATACAGGCCCTGAGCAGTTCTTC. Translated: CASSPYTGPEQFF.

This chain's CDR3 is CASSETEAFF. The DNA of the CDR3 is TGTGCCAGCAGTGAGACTGAAGCTTTCTTT. The chain uses TRBV2 and TRBJ1-1; the D is unclear. CDR3 length equals 10 residues. V lost 3 bases and J lost 5, with 1 base in between. The germline V gene encodes CDR1 SNHLY and CDR2 FYNNEI.

The rearrangement uses TRBV6-5 and TRBJ2-2; TRBD1 matches at 7 bases. The CDR3 has 14 amino acids. Germline V gene sequence: CDR1 MNHEY, CDR2 SVGAGI. V trimming: 2 bases; J trimming: 7 bases; junction bases outside the gene matches: 4. The CDR3 is CASSYATGVGELFF. CDR3 in DNA: TGTGCCAGCAGTTACGCTACAGGGGTCGGGGAGCTGTTTTTT.

V and J are TRBV7-6 and TRBJ2-2, with 12 positions matching TRBD1. From germline, CDR1 is SGHVS and CDR2 FNYEAQ. This CDR3 comprises 20 residues. Unmatched junction bases numbered 15, after V lost 1 base and J lost 6 bases. The CDR3 DNA follows: TGTGCCAGCAGCTTAGGATTGAGAGTTCCGGGACAGGGGGCCCCCGGGGAGCTGTTTTTT. Encoded protein: CASSLGLRVPGQGAPGELFF.

Only a few counts were recorded for this clonotype. The chain uses TRBV7-9 and TRBJ2-5; D is unclear. Trimming took 3 bases from V and 5 from J, leaving 10 bases between them. This CDR3 is 13 amino acids long. Looked up from germline, CDR1 is SEHNR and CDR2 is FQNEAQ (reference sequence). In DNA, the CDR3 is TGTGCCAGCAGCTTCTTGCTTAGGGAGACCCAGTACTTC. Encoded protein: CASSFLLRETQYF.

This clonotype was observed a few times. The chain is built from TRBV10-3 and TRBJ2-1; TRBD2 matches 14 bases. Germline lookup yields CDR1 ENHRY and CDR2 SYGVKD. The CDR3 has 15 residues. The ends lost 7 bases at V and 4 bases at J; junction bases unmatched: 3. This chain's CDR3 is CAINGLAGGYNEQFF. CDR3 DNA sequence: TGTGCCATCAACGGACTAGCGGGGGGATACAATGAGCAGTTCTTC.

The rearrangement uses TRBV20-1 and TRBJ2-3; no reliable D call. The CDR3 runs 13 residues. V was shortened by 3 bases and J by 6 bases, with 13 bases between the two germline ends. Germline loops: CDR1 DFQATT, CDR2 SNEGSKA (reference sequence). CDR3 coding DNA: TGCAGTGCTAGTAACGCAGCCGGGGATACGCAGTATTTT. This codes for CSASNAAGDTQYF.

This clonotype was detected a few times. The chain combines TRBV5-6 with TRBJ1-6; D possibly corresponds to TRBD1 (6 bases). The CDR3 runs 13 residues. From germline, CDR1 is SGHDT and CDR2 YYEEEE. V was shortened by 3 bases and J by 10 bases, with 11 bases between the two germline ends. CDR3 sequence (DNA): TGTGCCAGCAGCTGGGACAAGCGGTCACCCCTCCACTTT. As protein: CASSWDKRSPLHF. The whole variable domain, remainder taken from reference TRBV5-6 and TRBJ1-6, is DAGVTQSPTHLIKTRGQQVTLRCSPKSGHDTVSWYQQALGQGPQFIFQYYEEEERQRGNFPDRFSGHQFPNYSSELNVNALLLGDSALYLCASSWDKRSPLHFGNGTRLTVT.

The sample holds a few counts of this clonotype. The chain links TRBV18 to TRBJ2-3; 9 nucleotides agree with TRBD2. The CDR3 length is 15 residues. Germline V gene lookup returns CDR1 KGHSH and CDR2 LQKENI. V trimming: 0 bases; J trimming: 6 bases; junction bases outside the gene matches: 4. The CDR3 DNA follows: TGTGCCAGCTCACCACCGGGACTAGCTCCCGATACGCAGTATTTT. Translated, it gives CASSPPGLAPDTQYF.

This chain uses TRBV5-5 with TRBJ2-7; a possible D gene is TRBD2 (5 bases). The V end was cut by 1 base, the J end by 1 base, with 9 bases between. This CDR3 comprises 14 residues. The germline V gene has CDR1 SGHKS and CDR2 YYEKEE (reference sequence). In nucleotides, the CDR3 is TGTGCCAGCAGCTTGACGCGGGTTTCCTACGAGCAGTACTTC. Translated: CASSLTRVSYEQYF.

This clonotype was counted between two and nine times. The V and J genes are TRBV25-1 and TRBJ1-1; a weak D match, TRBD1 (6 bases). Trimming left V 4 bases short and J 3 bases short, with 9 bases between. Per the germline V gene, CDR1 is MGHDK and CDR2 is SYGVNS. The CDR3 length is 13 residues. The CDR3 nucleotides read TGTGCCAGCAGTGCTCAGGGGTACACTGAAGCTTTCTTT. Protein product: CASSAQGYTEAFF.

The chain recombines TRBV5-1 with TRBJ2-7; 10 nucleotides align to TRBD1. Looked up from germline, CDR1 is SGHRS and CDR2 is YFSETQ. Trimming removed 7 bases from V and 5 bases from J; junction bases left unmatched: 12. There are 15 residues in the CDR3. The CDR3 DNA sequence: TGCGCCAGCTGGGTTGGGACAGGGGCTCAGGACGAGCAGTACTTC. It specifies CASWVGTGAQDEQYF.

The V gene is TRBV11-2, the J gene TRBJ2-5; maybe TRBD2 (5 bases). The CDR3 has 14 amino acids. Germline V gene sequence: CDR1 SGHAT, CDR2 FQNNGV. Between the trimmed V and J ends, which lost 4 bases and 3 bases, there was a span of 12 bases. In nucleotides, the CDR3 is TGTGCCAGCAGCTCCTGGACTGGAAAAGAGACCCAGTACTTC. This codes for CASSSWTGKETQYF.

A single count supports this clonotype. The chain recombines TRBV15 with TRBJ2-3, with D possibly being TRBD2 (6 bases). Germline CDR1 reads LNHNV; CDR2 reads YYDKDF (reference sequence). This CDR3 has 15 residues. V lost 0 bases and J lost 3, with 10 bases in between. The CDR3 sequence: CATSREGGGTDTQYF. The CDR3 coding sequence is TGTGCCACCAGCAGAGAGGGTGGGGGGACAGATACGCAGTATTTT. The entire variable domain, with the rest obtained from reference TRBV15 and TRBJ2-3, is as follows: DAMVIQNPRYQVTQFGKPVTLSCSQTLNHNVMYWYQQKSSQAPKLLFHYYDKDFNNEADTPDNFQSRRPNTSFCFLDIRSPGLGDTAMYLCATSREGGGTDTQYFGPGTRLTVL.

The chain couples TRBV28 to TRBJ1-4; maybe TRBD1 (5 bases). CDR1 and CDR2 (germline): MDHEN, SYDVKM. The ends were cut back, 0 bases at V and 3 bases at J, with 11 bases in the middle. The CDR3 runs to 16 residues. The CDR3 region has the DNA TGTGCCAGCAGTTTATGGGCCAGAGGGGCTAATGAAAAACTGTTTTTT. Protein: CASSLWARGANEKLFF.

This clonotype was observed a few times. The chain links TRBV6-1 to TRBJ2-3; D not certain. The CDR3 totals 12 residues. CDR1 is MNHNS and CDR2 is SASEGT in the germline V gene. Trimming took 4 bases from V and 6 from J, leaving 8 bases between them. CDR3 amino acids: CASSAFRDTQYF. In nucleotides, the CDR3 is TGTGCCAGCAGTGCCTTCAGGGATACGCAGTATTTT.

The rearrangement joins TRBV7-9 to TRBJ1-5; D perhaps matches TRBD1 (6 bases). CDR1 SEHNR and CDR2 FQNEAQ come from the germline V gene (reference sequence). The germline V and J ends were trimmed by 4 bases and 6 bases, with 16 bases remaining between them. This CDR3 spans 15 amino acids. The CDR3 sequence: CASSYTGLESQPQHF. CDR3 sequence (DNA): TGTGCCAGCAGCTACACAGGGTTGGAAAGTCAGCCCCAGCATTTT.